Following are 12 T cell receptor beta chains from one sample sequenced in a study of cytomegalovirus exposure and HLA in healthy donors. The PCR contained 60 Vbeta and 13 Jbeta primers. Using immunoSEQ multiplex PCR, the repertoire was profiled, and TCRdb retains in-frame clones only, with some absent. In the table there are around 94,000 clones, just under 80% of which are singletons. Input material: PBMCs. These receptors all come from a male donor in good health and CMV-seropositive.

This chain links TRBV5-1 with TRBJ2-3, with 9 bases lining up with TRBD2. The germline gives CDR1 SGHRS, CDR2 YFSETQ. The CDR3 runs to 16 residues. Trimming cost V 0 bases and J 4 bases; bases outside gene matches: 6. The CDR3: CASSLAGSGSPDTQYF. In DNA form, the CDR3 reads TGCGCCAGCAGCTTGGCCGGTAGCGGGAGCCCAGATACGCAGTATTTT.

V usage is TRBV28 and J usage is TRBJ2-4, with D possibly matching TRBD1 (5 bases). Looked up from germline, CDR1 is MDHEN and CDR2 is SYDVKM. The germline V and J ends were trimmed by 8 bases and 0 bases, with 20 bases remaining between them. This CDR3 is built from 17 residues. CDR3 protein: CASPSKGVQLAKNIQYF. As DNA, the CDR3 is TGTGCCAGCCCCTCAAAAGGGGTCCAACTAGCCAAAAACATTCAGTACTTC.

The chain links TRBV19 to TRBJ1-1; 7 positions match TRBD1. The CDR3 extends over 12 amino acids. V lost 8 bases to trimming and J lost 0 bases; unmatched junction nucleotides: 0. Germline CDR1 is LNHDA and CDR2 is SQIVND (reference sequence). The DNA for the CDR3 is TGTGCCAGTGGACAGGTGAACACTGAAGCTTTCTTT. Its protein is CASGQVNTEAFF.

The gene calls are TRBV5-1 and TRBJ1-1; 8 bases match TRBD1. V lost 3 bases and J lost 7; bases outside the gene matches: 5. CDR3 length: 13 residues. The V gene's germline CDR1 is SGHRS and CDR2 YFSETQ. For the CDR3, the DNA is TGCGCCAGCAGCTCAGGACAGGGAATTGAAGCTTTCTTT. This encodes CASSSGQGIEAFF.

V and J are TRBV7-2 and TRBJ1-1, with 8 bases matching TRBD1. Losses at the gene ends were 4 bases for V and 0 bases for J; bases not matched to a gene: 7. Germline V CDR1 and CDR2: SGHTA, FQGNSA. The CDR3 spans 16 residues. DNA for the CDR3: TGTGCCAGCAGCTCGCGGACAGGGCTCCTGAACACTGAAGCTTTCTTT. This sequence encodes CASSSRTGLLNTEAFF.

This clone was detected only a few times. The chain combines TRBV25-1 with TRBJ1-5, with D perhaps matching TRBD1 (6 bases). Between the trimmed V and J ends, which lost 6 bases and 6 bases, there was a span of 15 bases. Germline loops: CDR1 MGHDK, CDR2 SYGVNS. CDR3 length: 14 residues. CDR3 in amino acids: CASRATGIGQPQHF. Written as DNA, the CDR3 is TGTGCCAGCAGGGCTACAGGGATCGGTCAGCCCCAGCATTTT.

This chain joins TRBV27 and TRBJ2-7; 9 positions agree with TRBD1. CDR3 length: 14 residues. V lost 5 bases to trimming and J lost 6 bases; unmatched junction nucleotides: 8. Germline V gene sequence: CDR1 MNHEY, CDR2 SMNVEV (reference sequence). The CDR3 protein is CASSIDPTGGEQYF. The CDR3 DNA reads as TGTGCCAGCAGTATCGACCCGACAGGGGGCGAGCAGTACTTC.

The J gene is TRBJ1-1, the V gene TRBV7-2; 7 bases are a match to TRBD1. The CDR3 length is 15 residues. J was trimmed by 6 bases and V by 5 bases; bases with no gene match: 12. Germline values: CDR1 SGHTA, CDR2 FQGNSA. The CDR3 here is CASSLNRQGFAEAFF. CDR3 bases: TGTGCCAGCAGCCTGAACCGACAGGGTTTCGCTGAAGCTTTCTTT.

V usage is TRBV19 and J usage is TRBJ2-7; D is undetermined. The CDR3 has 14 residues. V gave up 4 bases and J gave up 3 bases, with 13 bases separating them. The germline V gene encodes CDR1 LNHDA and CDR2 SQIVND (reference sequence). CDR3 residues: CASSSELLSYEQYF. CDR3 in DNA: TGTGCCAGTAGTAGTGAGCTTCTAAGCTACGAGCAGTACTTC. Filled out from reference TRBV19 and TRBJ2-7, the complete variable domain reads DGGITQSPKYLFRKEGQNVTLSCEQNLNHDAMYWYRQDPGQGLRLIYYSQIVNDFQKGDIAEGYSVSREKKESFPLTVTSAQKNPTAFYLCASSSELLSYEQYFGPGTRLTVT.

The V call is TRBV5-6, the J call TRBJ2-1; a possible D gene is TRBD1 (5 bases). The germline V and J ends were trimmed by 4 bases and 4 bases, with 6 bases remaining between them. The V gene's germline CDR1 is SGHDT and CDR2 YYEEEE. The CDR3 loop spans 12 amino acids. This CDR3 is CASSPGYNEQFF. The CDR3 nucleotides read TGTGCCAGCAGCCCAGGGTACAATGAGCAGTTCTTC.

J is TRBJ1-4 and V is TRBV7-9; TRBD1 might be the D (5 bases). CDR3 length: 14 amino acids. The germline gives CDR1 SEHNR, CDR2 FQNEAQ (reference sequence). The ends were cut back, 4 bases at V and 3 bases at J, with 9 bases in the middle. CDR3 sequence: CASSSGKANEKLFF. For the CDR3, the DNA is TGTGCCAGCAGCTCAGGGAAGGCTAATGAAAAACTGTTTTTT.

The chain is built from TRBV18 and TRBJ1-4, with D perhaps TRBD1 (6 bases). V was clipped by 2 bases and J by 5 bases, with 9 bases between them. Germline values: CDR1 KGHSH, CDR2 LQKENI. The CDR3 is 14 residues long. DNA of the CDR3: TGTGCCAGCTCACCAGTCAGGGGAAATGAAAAACTGTTTTTT. This codes for CASSPVRGNEKLFF. The full variable domain, in which reference TRBV18 and TRBJ1-4 provide the parts outside the CDR3, is NAGVMQNPRHLVRRRGQEARLRCSPMKGHSHVYWYRQLPEEGLKFMVYLQKENIIDESGMPKERFSAEFPKEGPSILRIQQVVRGDSAAYFCASSPVRGNEKLFFGSGTQLSVL.